The 15 T cell receptor beta chains reported below all come from one sample, sequenced in a study of cytomegalovirus exposure and HLA in healthy donors. Only in-frame clones appear in the TCRdb table, and some are missing; sequencing was by immunoSEQ multiplex PCR. This sample has 250,000 to 350,000 clones, with 86% found just once. Sequencing was done on a sample of PBMCs. The source is a woman aged 18-35 years in good health and CMV-seronegative.

V is TRBV15 and J is TRBJ2-1, with a weak D call TRBD1 (6 bases). The germline V and J ends were trimmed by 5 bases and 5 bases, with 13 bases remaining between them. CDR3 length: 14 amino acids. Germline V gene lookup returns CDR1 LNHNV and CDR2 YYDKDF (reference sequence). The CDR3 nucleotides read TGTGCCACCAGCGGCCGGACAGCCCACAATGAGCAGTTCTTC. Translation: CATSGRTAHNEQFF.

This clone showed up just once. An end of the junction does not agree with germline; a read error may underlie this. V usage is TRBV10-3 and J usage is TRBJ2-7, with 9 bases identical to TRBD2. The CDR3 is 12 residues long. From germline, CDR1 is ENHRY and CDR2 SYGVKD. The CDR3 sequence: CAISESGTSRGF. The CDR3 DNA reads TGTGCCATCAGTGAGTCGGGGACTAGCCGGGGGTTC.

This clone came up a few times. The CDR3 here is CASRPGQGAYEQYF. CDR3 nucleotide sequence: TGTGCCAGCCGGCCGGGACAGGGGGCTTACGAGCAGTACTTC. V gene TRBV2 combines with J gene TRBJ2-7; 12 bases map to TRBD1. After removal of 8 bases from V and 4 bases from J, the junction contained 6 bases not matched to a gene. Per germline, CDR1 SNHLY and CDR2 FYNNEI. CDR3 length: 14 amino acids.

The chain employs TRBV7-7 and TRBJ2-5, with 12 bases that match TRBD2. The CDR3 is 15 residues long. The V segment lost 1 base and the J segment 3 bases; nucleotides outside the gene matches: 0. CDR1 is SSHAT, CDR2 FNYEAQ, per germline (reference sequence). CDR3 DNA: TGTGCCAGCAGCTTAGGACTAGCGGGAGAAGAGACCCAGTACTTC. The encoded protein is CASSLGLAGEETQYF.

J is TRBJ2-2 and V is TRBV7-6; unclear D gene. V was trimmed by 5 bases and J by 0 bases, leaving 10 bases between them. There are 15 residues in the CDR3. CDR1 is SGHVS and CDR2 is FNYEAQ in the germline V gene. The DNA of the CDR3 is TGTGCCAGCAGCCCGTCAAGCGCGAACACCGGGGAGCTGTTTTTT. Protein sequence: CASSPSSANTGELFF.

The chain links TRBV29-1 to TRBJ2-3; 9 nucleotides line up with TRBD2. This CDR3 has 15 amino acids. Germline CDR1 reads SQVTM; CDR2 reads ANQGSEA. Trimming removed 2 bases from V and 5 bases from J; junction bases left unmatched: 8. The CDR3 spells CSVELLAGLEDTQYF. For the CDR3, the DNA is TGCAGCGTTGAATTGCTAGCGGGATTGGAAGATACGCAGTATTTT.

The chain links TRBV5-6 to TRBJ2-3; 14 bases agree with TRBD2. CDR1 is SGHDT, CDR2 YYEEEE, per germline. The CDR3 length is 16 residues. With 4 bases clipped from V and 5 bases from J, the junction kept 6 bases outside the gene matches. CDR3 sequence (DNA): TGTGCCAGCAGCCCACGACTAGCGGGAGGGCAAGATACGCAGTATTTT. This gives the protein CASSPRLAGGQDTQYF.

Points on this clone: Germline and junction disagree at one end, which may indicate a read error. The chain uses TRBV7-7 and TRBJ2-5; the match to TRBD2 covers 13 bases. The V gene's germline CDR1 is SSHAT and CDR2 FNYEAQ (reference sequence). This CDR3 is built from 17 residues. The CDR3 is CASSLGTSGNMLETQYF. CDR3 nucleotide sequence: TGTGCTAGCAGCTTAGGGACTAGCGGGAACATGTTGGAGACCCAGTACTTC.

This chain joins TRBV4-3 and TRBJ2-4; 7 bases line up with TRBD1. CDR3 size: 14 residues. Trimming at V came to 4 bases and at J to 10 bases, leaving 10 bases not matched to a gene. The germline gives CDR1 LGHNA, CDR2 YSLEER. CDR3 amino acids: CASSPTGQTGIQYF. CDR3 DNA sequence: TGCGCCAGCAGCCCAACGGGACAGACAGGTATTCAGTACTTC.

The genes are TRBV9 and TRBJ2-3, with TRBD2 matching 7 bases. J gave up 3 bases and V 0 bases, and 4 bases lay outside the gene matches. The germline gives CDR1 SGDLS, CDR2 YYNGEE. The CDR3 has 15 residues. CDR3 region: CASSVGEGSTDTQYF. In DNA, the CDR3 is TGTGCCAGCAGCGTAGGGGAGGGATCTACAGATACGCAGTATTTT.

The J gene is TRBJ1-4, the V gene TRBV5-1; TRBD1 is a possible D gene (5 bases). This CDR3 comprises 14 residues. Germline V gene lookup returns CDR1 SGHRS and CDR2 YFSETQ. Trimming cost V 1 base and J 4 bases, with 8 bases left between them. The CDR3 is CASSLQGINEKLFF. The CDR3 bases are TGCGCCAGCAGCTTGCAGGGAATTAATGAAAAACTGTTTTTT.

V is TRBV28 and J is TRBJ2-5, with 12 bases matching TRBD1. The CDR3 length is 16 residues. CDR1 is MDHEN, CDR2 SYDVKM, per germline. The V segment lost 5 bases and the J segment 5 bases; nucleotides outside the gene matches: 9. This chain's CDR3 is CASSLPPGTGGETQYF. In DNA, the CDR3 is TGTGCCAGCAGTCTGCCACCGGGGACAGGGGGCGAGACCCAGTACTTC.

With regard to this clone: This same CDR3 is encoded by further DNA sequences in the sample. This chain joins TRBV27 and TRBJ2-2, with D perhaps matching TRBD2 (7 bases). This CDR3 is 15 amino acids long. Germline CDR1 reads MNHEY; CDR2 reads SMNVEV (reference sequence). V lost 2 bases, J lost 3 bases, and 10 bases lay in between. The CDR3: CASSLRGRDTGELFF. For the CDR3, the DNA is TGTGCCAGCAGTTTAAGGGGGAGGGACACCGGGGAGCTGTTTTTT.

The count of this clone is one. The rearrangement joins TRBV27 to TRBJ2-3, with TRBD1 matching over 7 bases. CDR1 is MNHEY and CDR2 is SMNVEV in the germline V gene (reference sequence). The CDR3 is made up of 15 amino acids. J lost 2 bases, V lost 3 bases, and 5 bases had no gene match. This CDR3 is CASSFTGEVTDTQYF. CDR3 nucleotides: TGTGCCAGCAGTTTTACAGGGGAAGTCACAGATACGCAGTATTTT.

This chain joins TRBV5-1 and TRBJ1-4, with unresolved D. CDR3 size: 13 residues. Per the germline V gene, CDR1 is SGHRS and CDR2 is YFSETQ. V shed 2 bases and J shed 6 bases, with 8 bases lying between them. CDR3 in amino acids: CASSFNPDEKLFF. The CDR3 DNA is TGCGCCAGCAGCTTTAACCCGGATGAAAAACTGTTTTTT.